This record looks at one T cell receptor (beta chain) sequence and its context. Antigen specificity is unknown. The sample belongs to a study of blood T cells in healthy people across ages. Findings of the study overall: Roughly linearly, TCR beta diversity per million T cells fell as age increased.

The second PCR ran roughly 7 to 12 cycles with a sample-barcoded 5' primer and J-beta primers. Each cDNA molecule carried a tag from a template-switch adaptor that contained 12 random nucleotides. Any given sample supplied a minimum of 3 million CDR3-containing paired-end reads. A single record per CDR3 protein comes from TCRdb applying MiXCR to the 5' RACE reads. The table lists 790,000 or so distinct CDR3 sequences, more than 55% of them singletons. The study isolated at least 6.5 million PBMCs from each sample. The CDR3 extends over 18 amino acids. Germline V gene data show CDR1 as LGHDT and CDR2 as YNNKEL (reference sequence).

The genes are TRBV3-1 and TRBJ2-4; D is tentatively TRBD1 or TRBD2 (6 bases each). The DNA end is a closer match to TRBJ2-7, so the J assignment may be wrong. The TCR sequence derives from a man aged 40-55 years in good health. Sequences were obtained from blood. The CDR3 protein is CASSQGSGPGANTYEQYF. The CDR3 bases are TGTGCCAGCAGCCAAGGAAGCGGGCCAGGGGCGAATACCTACGAGCAGTACTTC.